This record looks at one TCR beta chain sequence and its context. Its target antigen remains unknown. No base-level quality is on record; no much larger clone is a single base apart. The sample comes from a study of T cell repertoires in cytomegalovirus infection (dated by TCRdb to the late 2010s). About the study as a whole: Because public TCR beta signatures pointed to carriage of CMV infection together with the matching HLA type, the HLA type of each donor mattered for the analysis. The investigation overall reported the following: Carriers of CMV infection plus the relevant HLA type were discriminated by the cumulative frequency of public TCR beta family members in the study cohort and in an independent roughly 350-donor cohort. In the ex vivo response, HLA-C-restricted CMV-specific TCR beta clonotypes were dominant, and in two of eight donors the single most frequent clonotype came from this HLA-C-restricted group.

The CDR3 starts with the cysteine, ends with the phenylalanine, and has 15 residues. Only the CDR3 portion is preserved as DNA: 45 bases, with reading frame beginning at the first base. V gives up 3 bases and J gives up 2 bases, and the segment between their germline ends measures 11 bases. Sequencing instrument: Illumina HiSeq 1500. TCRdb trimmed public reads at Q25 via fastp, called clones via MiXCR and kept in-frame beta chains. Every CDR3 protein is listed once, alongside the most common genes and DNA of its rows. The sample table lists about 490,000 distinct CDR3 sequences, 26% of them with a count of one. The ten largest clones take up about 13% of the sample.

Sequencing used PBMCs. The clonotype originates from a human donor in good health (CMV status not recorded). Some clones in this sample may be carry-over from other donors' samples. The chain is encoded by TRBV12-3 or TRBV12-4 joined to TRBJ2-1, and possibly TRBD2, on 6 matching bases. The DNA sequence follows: TGTGCCAGCAGTTTGATTTGGGGGGCCTACAATGAGCAGTTCTTC. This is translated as CASSLIWGAYNEQFF.